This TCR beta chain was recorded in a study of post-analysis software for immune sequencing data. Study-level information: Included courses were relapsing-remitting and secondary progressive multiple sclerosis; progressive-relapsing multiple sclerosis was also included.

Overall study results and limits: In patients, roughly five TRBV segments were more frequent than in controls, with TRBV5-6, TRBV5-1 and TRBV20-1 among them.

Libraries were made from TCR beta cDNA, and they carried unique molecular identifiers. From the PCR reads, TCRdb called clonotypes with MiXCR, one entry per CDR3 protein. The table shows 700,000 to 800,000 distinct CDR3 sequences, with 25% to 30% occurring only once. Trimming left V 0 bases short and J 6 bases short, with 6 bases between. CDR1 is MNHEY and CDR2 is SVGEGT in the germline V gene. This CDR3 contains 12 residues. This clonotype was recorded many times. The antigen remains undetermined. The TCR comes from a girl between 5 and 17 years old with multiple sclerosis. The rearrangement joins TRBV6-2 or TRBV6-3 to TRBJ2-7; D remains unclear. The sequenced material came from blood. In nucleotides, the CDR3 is TGTGCCAGCAGTTACTCCACCGGCGAGCAGTACTTC. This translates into CASSYSTGEQYF.